The TCR beta chain under discussion was sequenced for a study of blood T cell repertoires in COVID-19. Study-level information: There were acute and convalescent COVID-19 samples, and they came from the United States, Italy and Spain. The analysed material was cDNA or gDNA that came from T cells, B-cell-depleted T cells, or PBMCs.

Germline V lookup: CDR1 MNHEY, CDR2 SVGAGI. This CDR3 region has 12 residues. V lost 6 bases and J 3 bases, leaving 9 bases between the germline ends. Study processing details: Amplification with reference gene primers provided the estimates of nucleated cell counts. Sequenced by immunoSEQ multiplex PCR; TCRdb stores in-frame clones only, minus some. D and trimming were read from the DNA, whereas the V and J calls and clone size are those reported in that table. In the table there are just over 90,000 clones, 80% of which are singletons. This clonotype originated in a human donor in a cohort sampled during active COVID-19. Sequencing was performed on peripheral blood. This sequence joins TRBV6-5 and TRBJ2-7; perhaps TRBD1 as D (5 bases). This CDR3 is CASSLDIYEQYF. The CDR3 DNA is TGTGCCAGCAGCTTGGACATCTACGAGCAGTACTTC.